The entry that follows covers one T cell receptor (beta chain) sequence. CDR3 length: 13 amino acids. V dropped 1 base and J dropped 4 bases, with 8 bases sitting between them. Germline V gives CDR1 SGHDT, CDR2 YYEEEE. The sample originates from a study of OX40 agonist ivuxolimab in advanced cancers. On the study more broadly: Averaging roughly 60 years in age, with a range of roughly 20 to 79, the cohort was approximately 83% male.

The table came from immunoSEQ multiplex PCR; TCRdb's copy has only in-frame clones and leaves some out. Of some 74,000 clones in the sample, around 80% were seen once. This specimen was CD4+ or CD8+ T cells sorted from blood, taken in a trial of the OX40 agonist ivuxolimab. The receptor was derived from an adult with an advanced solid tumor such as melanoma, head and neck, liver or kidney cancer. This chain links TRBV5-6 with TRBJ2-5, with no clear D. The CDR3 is CASSLRSGETQYF. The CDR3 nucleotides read TGTGCCAGCAGCTTGAGGTCTGGAGAGACCCAGTACTTC.